This TCR beta chain was recovered during a study of CD8 T cells in ankylosing spondylitis. MiXCR, run by TCRdb on the 5' RACE reads, gives a single entry per CDR3 protein. The table lists roughly 68,000 distinct CDR3 sequences, about 6% of them singletons. The germline CDR1 and CDR2 sequences are DFQATT and SNEGSKA (reference sequence). Trimming took off 4 bases at V and 0 bases at J, with 13 bases between the two ends. The CDR3 length is 14 residues. A note on this clonotype: The target antigen is unknown.

Broader study findings: Matched synovial fluid from ankylosing spondylitis patients was reported to be enriched for disease-linked clones.

The material sequenced was synovial fluid, either unsorted or a sorted T cell fraction (not recorded which). This receptor was taken from a male donor with ankylosing spondylitis. V and J are TRBV20-1 and TRBJ2-7; a weak D match, TRBD2 (6 bases). The CDR3 reads CSAIGSGLSYEQYF. As DNA, the CDR3 is TGCAGTGCTATTGGGTCGGGACTCTCCTACGAGCAGTACTTC.